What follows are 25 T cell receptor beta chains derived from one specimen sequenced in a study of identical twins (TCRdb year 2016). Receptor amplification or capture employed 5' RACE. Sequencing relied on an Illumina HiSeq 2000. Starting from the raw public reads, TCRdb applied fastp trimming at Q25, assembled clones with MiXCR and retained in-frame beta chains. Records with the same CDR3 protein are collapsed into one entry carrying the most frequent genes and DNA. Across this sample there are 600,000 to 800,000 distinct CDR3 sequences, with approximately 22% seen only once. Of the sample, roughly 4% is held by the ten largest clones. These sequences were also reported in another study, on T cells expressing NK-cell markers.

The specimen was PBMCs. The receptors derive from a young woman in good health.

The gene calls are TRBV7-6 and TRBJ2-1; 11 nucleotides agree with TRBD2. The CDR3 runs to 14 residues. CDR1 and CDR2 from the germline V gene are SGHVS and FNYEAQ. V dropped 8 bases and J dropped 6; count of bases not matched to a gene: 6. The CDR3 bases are TGTGCCAGCTCGACTAGCGGGGCCTTCAATGAGCAGTTCTTC. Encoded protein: CASSTSGAFNEQFF. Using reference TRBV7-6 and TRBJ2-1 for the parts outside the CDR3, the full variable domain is GAGVSQSPRYKVTKRGQDVALRCDPISGHVSLYWYRQALGQGPEFLTYFNYEAQQDKSGLPNDRFSAERPEGSISTLTIQRTEQRDSAMYRCASSTSGAFNEQFFGPGTRLTVL.

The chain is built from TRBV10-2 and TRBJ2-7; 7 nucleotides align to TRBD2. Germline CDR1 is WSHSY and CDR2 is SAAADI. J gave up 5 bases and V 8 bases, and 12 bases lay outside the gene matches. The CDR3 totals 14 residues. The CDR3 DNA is TGCGCCAGCCGACTGAGGGGACTACAACACGAGCAGTACTTC. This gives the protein CASRLRGLQHEQYF.

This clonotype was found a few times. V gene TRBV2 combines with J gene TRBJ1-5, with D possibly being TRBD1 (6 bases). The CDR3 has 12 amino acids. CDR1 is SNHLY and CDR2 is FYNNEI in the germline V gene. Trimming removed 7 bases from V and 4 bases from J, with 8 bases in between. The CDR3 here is CASTQGNQPQHF. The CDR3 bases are TGTGCCAGCACACAGGGTAATCAGCCCCAGCATTTT.

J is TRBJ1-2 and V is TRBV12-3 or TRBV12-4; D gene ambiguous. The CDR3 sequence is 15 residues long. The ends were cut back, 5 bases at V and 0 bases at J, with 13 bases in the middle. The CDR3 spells CASSIIDGTNYGYTF. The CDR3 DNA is TGTGCCAGCAGTATCATCGACGGGACTAACTATGGCTACACCTTC.

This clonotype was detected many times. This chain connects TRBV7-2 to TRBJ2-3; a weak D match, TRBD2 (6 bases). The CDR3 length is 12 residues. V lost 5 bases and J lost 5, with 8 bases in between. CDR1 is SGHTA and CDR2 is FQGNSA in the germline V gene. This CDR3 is CASSKAGDTQYF. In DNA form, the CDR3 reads TGTGCCAGCAGCAAAGCGGGAGATACGCAGTATTTT.

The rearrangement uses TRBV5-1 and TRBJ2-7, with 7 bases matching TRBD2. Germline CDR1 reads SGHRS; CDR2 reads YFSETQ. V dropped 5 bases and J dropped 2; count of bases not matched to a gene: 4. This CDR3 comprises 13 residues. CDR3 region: CASRREDAYEQYF. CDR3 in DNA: TGCGCCAGCAGACGGGAGGATGCCTACGAGCAGTACTTC.

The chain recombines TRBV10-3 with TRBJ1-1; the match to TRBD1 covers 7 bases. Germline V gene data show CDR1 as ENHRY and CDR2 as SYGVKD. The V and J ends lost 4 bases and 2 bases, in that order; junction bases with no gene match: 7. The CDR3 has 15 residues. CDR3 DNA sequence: TGTGCCATCAGTGGGTCAGGGGGACAAAACACTGAAGCTTTCTTT. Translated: CAISGSGGQNTEAFF.

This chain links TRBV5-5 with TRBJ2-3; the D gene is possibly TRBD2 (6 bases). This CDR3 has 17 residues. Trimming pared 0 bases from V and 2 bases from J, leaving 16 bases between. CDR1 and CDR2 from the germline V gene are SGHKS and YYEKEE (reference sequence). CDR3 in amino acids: CASSLAPVRGSTDTQYF. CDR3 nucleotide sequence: TGTGCCAGCAGCTTGGCGCCGGTGCGGGGATCCACAGATACGCAGTATTTT.

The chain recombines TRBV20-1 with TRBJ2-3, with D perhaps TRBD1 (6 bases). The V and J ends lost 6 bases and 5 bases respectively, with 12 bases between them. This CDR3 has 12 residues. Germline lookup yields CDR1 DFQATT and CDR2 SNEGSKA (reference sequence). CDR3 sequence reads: CSAQGWGDTQYF. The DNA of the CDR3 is TGCAGTGCACAGGGATGGGGAGATACGCAGTATTTT.

The DNA for the CDR3 is TGCGCCAGCAGCTTGGGGGAGCCGACTAGCCCGTTAGACATTCAGTACTTC. This sequence encodes CASSLGEPTSPLDIQYF. The rearrangement links TRBV5-1 to TRBJ2-4; 7 bases line up with TRBD2. Trimming cost V 0 bases and J 8 bases; bases outside gene matches: 14. This CDR3 spans 17 amino acids. CDR1 and CDR2 (germline): SGHRS, YFSETQ.

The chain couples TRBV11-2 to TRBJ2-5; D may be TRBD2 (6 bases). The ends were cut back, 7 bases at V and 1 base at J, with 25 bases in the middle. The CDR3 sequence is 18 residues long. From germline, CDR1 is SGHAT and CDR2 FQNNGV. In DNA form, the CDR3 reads TGTGCCAGCACCCCCTGGATGGGGGGTATTAGCGGCCAAGAGACCCAGTACTTC. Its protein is CASTPWMGGISGQETQYF.

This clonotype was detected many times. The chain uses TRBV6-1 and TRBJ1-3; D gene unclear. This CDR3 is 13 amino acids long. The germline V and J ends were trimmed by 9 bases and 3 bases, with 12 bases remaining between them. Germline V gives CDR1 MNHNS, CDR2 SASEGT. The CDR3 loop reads CASRPPGGNTIYF. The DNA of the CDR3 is TGTGCCAGTCGCCCGCCGGGTGGAAACACCATATATTTT.

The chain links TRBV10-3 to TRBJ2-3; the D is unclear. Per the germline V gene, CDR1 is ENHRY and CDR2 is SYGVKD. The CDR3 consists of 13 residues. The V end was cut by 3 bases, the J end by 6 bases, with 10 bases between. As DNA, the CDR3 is TGTGCCATCAGTGAACTCCAGGCTGATACGCAGTATTTT. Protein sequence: CAISELQADTQYF.

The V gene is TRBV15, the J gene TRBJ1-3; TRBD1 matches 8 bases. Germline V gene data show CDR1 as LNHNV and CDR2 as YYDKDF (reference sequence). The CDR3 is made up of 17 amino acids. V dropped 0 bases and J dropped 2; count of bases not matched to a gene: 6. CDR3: CATSRDTPDRAGNTIYF. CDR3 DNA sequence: TGTGCCACCAGCAGAGATACCCCGGACAGGGCTGGAAACACCATATATTTT.

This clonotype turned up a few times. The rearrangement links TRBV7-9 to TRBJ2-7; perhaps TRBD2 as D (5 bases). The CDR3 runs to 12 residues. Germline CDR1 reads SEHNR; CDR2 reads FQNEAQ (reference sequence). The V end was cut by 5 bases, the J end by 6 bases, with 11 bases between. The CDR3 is CASSPTTTEQYF. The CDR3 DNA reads TGTGCCAGCAGCCCTACGACTACCGAGCAGTACTTC.

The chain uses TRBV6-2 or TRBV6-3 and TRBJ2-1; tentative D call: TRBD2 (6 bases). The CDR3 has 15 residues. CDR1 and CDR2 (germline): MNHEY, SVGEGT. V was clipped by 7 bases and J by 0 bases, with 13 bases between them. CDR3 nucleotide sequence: TGTGCCAGCACCGGACTACGGAGCTCCTACAATGAGCAGTTCTTC. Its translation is CASTGLRSSYNEQFF.

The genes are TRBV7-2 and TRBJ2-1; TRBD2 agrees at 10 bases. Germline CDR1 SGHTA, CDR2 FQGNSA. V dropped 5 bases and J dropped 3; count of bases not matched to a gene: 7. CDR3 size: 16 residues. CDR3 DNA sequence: TGTGCCAGCAGCCCGCCCGGGACTAGCGTCTACAATGAGCAGTTCTTC. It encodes CASSPPGTSVYNEQFF.

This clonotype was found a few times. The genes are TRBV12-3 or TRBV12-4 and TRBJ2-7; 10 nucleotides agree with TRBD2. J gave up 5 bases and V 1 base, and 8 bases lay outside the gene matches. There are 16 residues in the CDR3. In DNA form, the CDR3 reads TGTGCCAGCAGTTTAGGGCTAGCGGGAGAGTTCCACGAGCAGTACTTC. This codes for CASSLGLAGEFHEQYF.

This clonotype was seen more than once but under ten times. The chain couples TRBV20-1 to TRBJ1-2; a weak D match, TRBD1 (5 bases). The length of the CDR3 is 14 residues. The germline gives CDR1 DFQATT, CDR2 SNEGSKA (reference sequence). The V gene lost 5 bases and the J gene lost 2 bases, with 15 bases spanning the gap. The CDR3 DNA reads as TGCAGTGCTCCAGGGCCAGGGAGAAACTATGGCTACACCTTC. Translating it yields CSAPGPGRNYGYTF.

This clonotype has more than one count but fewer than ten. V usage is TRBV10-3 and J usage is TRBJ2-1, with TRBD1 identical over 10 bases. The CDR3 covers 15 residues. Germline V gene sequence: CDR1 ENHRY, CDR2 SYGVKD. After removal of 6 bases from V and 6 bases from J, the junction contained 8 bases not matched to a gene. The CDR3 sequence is CAISVGQGVSNEQFF. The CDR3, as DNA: TGTGCCATCAGCGTTGGACAGGGGGTAAGCAATGAGCAGTTCTTC.

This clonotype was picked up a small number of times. The CDR3 here is CASSGLVATQYF. The CDR3 nucleotides read TGTGCCAGCAGCGGATTAGTCGCAACCCAGTACTTC. The V call is TRBV9, the J call TRBJ2-5; D unresolved. The V and J ends lost 3 bases and 8 bases respectively, with 11 bases between them. Germline-derived CDR1 and CDR2 are SGDLS and YYNGEE. The CDR3 extends over 12 amino acids.

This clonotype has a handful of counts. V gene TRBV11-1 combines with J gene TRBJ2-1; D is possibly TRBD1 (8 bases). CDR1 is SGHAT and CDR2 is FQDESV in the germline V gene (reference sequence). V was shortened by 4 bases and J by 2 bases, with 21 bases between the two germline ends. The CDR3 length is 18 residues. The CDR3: CASSSDRGWLAAYNEQFF. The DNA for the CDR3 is TGTGCCAGCAGCTCTGACAGGGGATGGCTAGCGGCCTACAATGAGCAGTTCTTC.

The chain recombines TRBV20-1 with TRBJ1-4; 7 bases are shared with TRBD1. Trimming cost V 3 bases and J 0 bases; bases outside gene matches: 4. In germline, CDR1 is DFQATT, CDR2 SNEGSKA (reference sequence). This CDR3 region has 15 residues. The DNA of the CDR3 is TGCAGTGCTAGTCGTCAGGGGGCAACTAATGAAAAACTGTTTTTT. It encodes CSASRQGATNEKLFF.

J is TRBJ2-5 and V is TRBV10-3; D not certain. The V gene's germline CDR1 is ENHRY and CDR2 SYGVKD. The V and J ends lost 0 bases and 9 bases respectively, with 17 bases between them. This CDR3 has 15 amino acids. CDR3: CAISESAERLNAQYF. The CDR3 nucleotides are TGTGCCATCAGTGAGTCTGCGGAACGGTTGAATGCCCAGTACTTC.

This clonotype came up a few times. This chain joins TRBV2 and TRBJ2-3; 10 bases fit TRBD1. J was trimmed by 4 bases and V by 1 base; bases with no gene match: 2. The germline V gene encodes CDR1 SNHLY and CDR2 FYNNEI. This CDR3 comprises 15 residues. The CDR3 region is CASSEEDRGADTQYF. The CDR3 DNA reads TGTGCCAGCAGTGAAGAGGACAGGGGGGCAGATACGCAGTATTTT.